The rows below give T cell receptor beta chains drawn from one sample of a study of OX40 agonist ivuxolimab in advanced cancers. TCRdb's copy holds only in-frame clones and misses some; the assay was immunoSEQ multiplex PCR. Of tens of thousands of clones in the sample, 89% are singletons; the top ten hold about 0.3%. Sample: CD4+ or CD8+ T cells sorted from blood, taken in a trial of the OX40 agonist ivuxolimab. These receptors all stem from an adult with an advanced solid tumor such as melanoma, head and neck, liver or kidney cancer. The CDR3 runs from the conserved cysteine through the conserved F or W. D genes are given only for firm matches. Clone size is given for some rows only: seen once, a few or many times, or a class if the clone is expanded.

CDR3 length	D gene	V gene	J gene	clone size	CDR3 protein	CDR3 DNA
15	NA	TRBV4-2	TRBJ1-1	NA	CASSQDRELNTEAFF	TGTGCCAGCAGCCAAGATCGGGAGTTGAACACTGAAGCTTTCTTT
15	NA	TRBV10-3	TRBJ1-1	NA	CAISGHLGGNTEAFF	TGTGCCATCAGTGGTCACCTCGGGGGGAACACTGAAGCTTTCTTT
16	NA	TRBV5-4	TRBJ2-6	NA	CASSLGRISGANVLTF	TGTGCCAGCAGCCTAGGACGGATCTCTGGGGCCAACGTCCTGACTTTC
15	TRBD2	TRBV6-5	TRBJ2-1	NA	CASSGWTSGSHEQFF	TGTGCCAGCAGCGGGTGGACTAGCGGGAGCCATGAGCAGTTCTTC
14	NA	TRBV5-4	TRBJ2-5	NA	CASSPPTDFETQYF	TGTGCCAGCAGCCCTCCGACAGACTTCGAGACCCAGTACTTC
12	NA	TRBV11-2	TRBJ2-5	NA	CASSLNRETQYF	TGTGCCAGCAGCCTCAACCGGGAGACCCAGTACTTC
13	TRBD1	TRBV28	TRBJ1-2	NA	CASSFGQGYGYTF	TGTGCCAGCAGCTTCGGACAGGGCTATGGCTACACCTTC
14	NA	TRBV7-9	TRBJ1-1	NA	CASINRATNTEAFF	TGTGCCAGCATAAACAGGGCTACGAACACTGAAGCTTTCTTT
12	NA	TRBV30	TRBJ2-7	NA	CAWSDGSYEQYF	TGTGCCTGGAGTGATGGCTCCTACGAGCAGTACTTC
15	NA	TRBV11-3	TRBJ2-3	NA	CASSLEGGSTDTQYF	TGTGCCAGCAGCTTAGAAGGCGGGAGCACAGATACGCAGTATTTT
11	NA	TRBV30	TRBJ2-7	NA	CALGRLYEQYF	TGTGCCTTGGGACGGCTCTACGAGCAGTACTTC
14	NA	TRBV28	TRBJ2-1	NA	CASSSLPSYNEQFF	TGTGCCAGCAGTTCCCTCCCCTCCTACAATGAGCAGTTCTTC
16	NA	TRBV10-3	TRBJ1-1	NA	CAISPTQGQPNTEAFF	TGTGCCATCAGTCCAACTCAGGGGCAGCCGAACACTGAAGCTTTCTTT
13	NA	TRBV7-3	TRBJ2-1	NA	CASSLTGYNEQFF	TGTGCCAGCAGCTTAACGGGATACAATGAGCAGTTCTTC
16	NA	TRBV28	TRBJ1-3	NA	CASSDRLYLSGNTIYF	TGTGCCAGCAGTGATAGATTATACCTCTCTGGAAACACCATATATTTT
13	NA	TRBV6-5	TRBJ1-5	NA	CASRLTGDQPQHF	TGTGCCAGCAGACTTACGGGGGATCAGCCCCAGCATTTT
15	TRBD1	TRBV30	TRBJ1-4	NA	CAWSLIGTGDEKLFF	TGTGCCTGGAGTTTAATCGGGACAGGGGATGAAAAACTGTTTTTT
15	TRBD1	TRBV5-8	TRBJ1-2	NA	CASSMGQRANYGYTF	TGTGCCAGCAGCATGGGACAGCGTGCTAACTATGGCTACACCTTC
15	TRBD1	TRBV5-1	TRBJ1-1	NA	CASSLAVRGLAEAFF	TGCGCCAGCAGCTTGGCCGTCAGGGGGCTCGCTGAAGCTTTCTTT
16	TRBD2	TRBV11-2	TRBJ2-7	NA	CASSLDSGTSAYEQYF	TGTGCCAGCAGCTTAGATTCCGGGACTAGCGCCTACGAGCAGTACTTC
17	TRBD1	TRBV7-3	TRBJ2-1	NA	CASSILRGQGTHNEQFF	TGTGCCAGCAGCATACTACGTGGACAGGGGACACACAATGAGCAGTTCTTC
11	NA	TRBV7-2	TRBJ2-3	NA	CASSLEASQYF	TGTGCCAGCAGCTTAGAGGCTTCGCAGTATTTT
12	NA	TRBV7-9	TRBJ2-1	NA	CASSPSVRPRVF	TGTGCCAGCAGCCCCAGTGTCAGGCCCAGGGTCTTC
19	NA	TRBV15	TRBJ1-3	NA	CATSRDRLDRRWSGNTIYF	TGTGCCACCAGCAGAGATCGGTTAGACAGGAGGTGGTCCGGAAACACCATATATTTT
13	NA	TRBV7-8	TRBJ1-2	NA	CASSPGGSYGYTF	TGTGCCAGCAGCCCGGGAGGATCCTATGGCTACACCTTC
14	TRBD1	TRBV25-1	TRBJ1-1	NA	CASRETGGNTEAFF	TGTGCCAGCAGAGAAACAGGGGGGAACACTGAAGCTTTCTTT
14	NA	TRBV4-2	TRBJ2-7	once	CASSQDLGAREQYF	TGTGCCAGCAGCCAAGATCTGGGGGCGCGGGAGCAGTACTTC
13	NA	TRBV2	TRBJ1-1	NA	CASSRGRNTEAFF	TGTGCCAGCAGCCGCGGGAGGAACACTGAAGCTTTCTTT
16	NA	TRBV19	TRBJ1-1	NA	CATNPDRSPMNTEAFF	TGTGCCACCAACCCAGACCGGAGCCCAATGAACACTGAAGCTTTCTTT
16	NA	TRBV5-4	TRBJ2-7	NA	CASSLEQTSWSYEQYF	TGTGCCAGCAGCTTGGAGCAGACCAGTTGGTCCTACGAGCAGTACTTC
14	TRBD1	TRBV30	TRBJ2-3	NA	CAWTGTGLRDTQYF	TGTGCCTGGACAGGGACAGGGTTGCGAGATACGCAGTATTTT
14	TRBD2	TRBV28	TRBJ2-3	NA	CASRSGNRPDTQYF	TGTGCCAGCAGGAGCGGGAACCGACCAGATACGCAGTATTTT
16	NA	TRBV5-6	TRBJ2-3	NA	CASSLALTSQADTQYF	TGTGCCAGCAGCTTGGCCTTAACTAGCCAGGCGGATACGCAGTATTTT
13	NA	TRBV4-3	TRBJ1-1	NA	CASSQGQSTEAFF	TGCGCCAGCAGCCAAGGACAGAGCACTGAAGCTTTCTTT
13	NA	TRBV4-2	TRBJ1-5	few	CASSQVGNQPQHF	TGTGCCAGCAGCCAAGTTGGGAATCAGCCCCAGCATTTT
10	NA	TRBV20-1	TRBJ2-7	NA	CSARIDEQYF	TGCAGTGCTAGAATTGACGAGCAGTACTTC
15	NA	TRBV11-2	TRBJ2-7	NA	CASSHYGLGAYEQYF	TGTGCCAGCAGCCATTACGGCCTGGGGGCCTACGAGCAGTACTTC
15	TRBD2	TRBV10-3	TRBJ2-2	NA	CAIRGLAGVDGELFF	TGTGCCATCAGGGGACTAGCGGGAGTGGACGGGGAGCTGTTTTTT
18	NA	TRBV7-9	TRBJ2-5	NA	CASSARHRGGRRKETQYF	TGTGCCAGCAGCGCTCGCCATAGGGGCGGACGGCGAAAAGAGACCCAGTACTTC